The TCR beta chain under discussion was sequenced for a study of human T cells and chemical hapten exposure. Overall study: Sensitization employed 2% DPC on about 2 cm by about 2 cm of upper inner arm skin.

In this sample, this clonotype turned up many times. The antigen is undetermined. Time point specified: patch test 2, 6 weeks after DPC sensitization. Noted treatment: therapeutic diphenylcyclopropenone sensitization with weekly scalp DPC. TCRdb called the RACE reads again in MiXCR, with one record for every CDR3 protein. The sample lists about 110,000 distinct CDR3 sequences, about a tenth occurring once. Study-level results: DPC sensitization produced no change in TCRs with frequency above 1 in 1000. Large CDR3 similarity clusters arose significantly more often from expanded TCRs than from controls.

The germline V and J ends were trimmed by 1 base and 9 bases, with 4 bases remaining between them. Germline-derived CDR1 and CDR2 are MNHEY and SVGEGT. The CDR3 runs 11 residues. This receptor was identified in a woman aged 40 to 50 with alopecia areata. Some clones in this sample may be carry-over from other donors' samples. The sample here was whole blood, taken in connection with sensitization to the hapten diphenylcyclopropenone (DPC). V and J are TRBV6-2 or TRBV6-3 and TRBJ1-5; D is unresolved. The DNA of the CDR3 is TGTGCCAGCAGTTACTTTGGGCCCCAGCATTTT. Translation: CASSYFGPQHF.